Following are 3 T cell receptor beta chains from one sample sequenced in a study of blood T cell repertoires in COVID-19. The table came from immunoSEQ multiplex PCR; TCRdb's copy has only in-frame clones and leaves some out. The sample contains more than 300,000 clones, roughly 86% of which appear only once. Material for sequencing was peripheral blood. These receptors came from a woman in her 70s with COVID-19, enrolled during active disease.

In its sample, this clone was seen a few times. The J gene is TRBJ1-4, the V gene TRBV5-1; perhaps TRBD1 as D (5 bases). V lost 3 bases, J lost 8 bases, and 17 bases lay in between. The CDR3 consists of 15 residues. Germline V gives CDR1 SGHRS, CDR2 YFSETQ. The CDR3 spells CASSSTGTLGEKLFF. The DNA of the CDR3 is TGCGCCAGCAGCTCAACCGGGACTTTGGGGGAAAAACTGTTTTTT.

This chain joins TRBV12-3 or TRBV12-4 and TRBJ1-6, with unresolved D. Trimming removed 2 bases at V and 9 bases at J, with 8 bases between. The length of the CDR3 is 13 residues. The DNA of the CDR3 is TGTGCCAGCAGTTTAAGCTCAGGTTCACCCCTCCACTTT. Its translation: CASSLSSGSPLHF.

The CDR3 sequence: CASSGRLSEYNEQFF. The CDR3 DNA follows: TGTGCCAGCAGCGGGAGATTATCGGAATACAATGAGCAGTTCTTC. J is TRBJ2-1 and V is TRBV5-5; tentative D call: TRBD2 (5 bases). Germline-derived CDR1 and CDR2 are SGHKS and YYEKEE (reference sequence). V lost 4 bases and J 4 bases, leaving 15 bases between the germline ends. The CDR3 is made up of 15 amino acids.